This entry features one TCR beta chain sequence. Uncontrolled infection, other autoimmune disease, pregnancy or lactation disqualified patients from enrolment. The germline CDR1 and CDR2 sequences are KGHDR and SFDVKD. CDR3 size: 13 residues. After removal of 10 bases from V and 0 bases from J, the junction contained 4 bases not matched to a gene. This sample stems from a study of T cells in Graves' hyperthyroidism and ophthalmopathy. Authors of the study amplified TCR beta CDR3 regions from RNA transcripts. First-round RT-PCR with HTBI primers amplified the TCR CDR3 region. TCRdb used MiXCR to reprocess the multiplex PCR reads, holding one entry per CDR3 protein. The data hold about 510,000 distinct CDR3 sequences, with over 35% observed a single time.

The rearrangement links TRBV24-1 to TRBJ2-5; 7 bases line up with TRBD1. Sequencing used peripheral blood or thyroid tissue (not recorded which). This sequence was found in an adult woman with Graves' disease, either hyperthyroidism or ophthalmopathy (not recorded which). The CDR3 loop is CATAGTDQETQYF. CDR3 sequence (DNA): TGTGCCACGGCCGGGACAGACCAAGAGACCCAGTACTTC.